A single sample gave rise to the 10 T cell receptor beta chains below, sequenced in a study of cytomegalovirus exposure and HLA in healthy donors (dated by TCRdb to 2015 to 2018). Library generation was performed with the immunoSEQ multiplex PCR assay. TCRdb re-hosts the immuneACCESS table, in-frame sequences only. Its copies lack some clones; in the studies checked, an unresolved V gene accounts for under half of them, and the cause for the rest is not known. In this sample the table shows roughly 60,000 clones, more than 90% of which occur a single time. Clones ranked in the top ten supply approximately 1% of the sample. Sequenced: PBMCs. Source of these receptors: a man younger than 30 in good health and CMV-seronegative.

This chain links TRBV11-3 with TRBJ2-3; D might be TRBD2 (5 bases). The germline CDR1 and CDR2 sequences are SGHNT and YENEEA. The CDR3 extends over 16 amino acids. V lost 4 bases to trimming and J lost 0 bases, with 14 bases between them. This chain's CDR3 is CASSSSLRLSTDTQYF. For the CDR3, the DNA is TGTGCCAGCAGCTCGTCTCTAAGACTAAGCACAGATACGCAGTATTTT.

The chain couples TRBV6-5 to TRBJ2-7; D is unresolved. There are 14 residues in the CDR3. From germline, CDR1 is MNHEY and CDR2 SVGAGI. The V end was cut by 5 bases, the J end by 0 bases, with 11 bases between. CDR3 loop: CASSPTGSSYEQYF. DNA for the CDR3: TGTGCCAGCAGTCCCACGGGTAGCTCCTACGAGCAGTACTTC.

The chain joins TRBV6-1 to TRBJ1-1; no definite D call. CDR1 is MNHNS and CDR2 is SASEGT in the germline V gene. This CDR3 is built from 11 residues. V was trimmed by 8 bases and J by 7 bases, leaving 11 bases between them. CDR3 in DNA: TGTGCCAGCGTCCTTCGGGTTGAAGCTTTCTTT. Protein product: CASVLRVEAFF.

The chain has TRBV4-3 and TRBJ2-2; D possibly corresponds to TRBD2 (6 bases). V was clipped by 0 bases and J by 8 bases, with 19 bases between them. CDR1 is LGHNA and CDR2 is YSLEER in the germline V gene. The CDR3 is made up of 17 amino acids. The CDR3 is CASSQEWDSLVGGELFF. The CDR3 DNA reads as TGCGCCAGCAGCCAAGAGTGGGACTCCCTTGTAGGTGGGGAGCTGTTTTTT.

The CDR3 protein is CASSLGPGGQETQYF. DNA for the CDR3: TGTGCCAGCAGCTTAGGCCCAGGGGGTCAAGAGACCCAGTACTTC. The rearrangement uses TRBV11-2 and TRBJ2-5; 7 bases agree with TRBD1. Germline V gene lookup returns CDR1 SGHAT and CDR2 FQNNGV. The CDR3 spans 15 residues. The ends lost 1 base at V and 2 bases at J; junction bases unmatched: 4. Full variable domain (missing parts from reference TRBV11-2 and TRBJ2-5): EAGVAQSPRYKIIEKRQSVAFWCNPISGHATLYWYQQILGQGPKLLIQFQNNGVVDDSQLPKDRFSAERLKGVDSTLKIQPAKLEDSAVYLCASSLGPGGQETQYFGPGTRLLVL.

The CDR3: CASRDRSFMNTEAFF. CDR3 nucleotide sequence: TGTGCCAGTAGAGACAGGTCGTTCATGAACACTGAAGCTTTCTTT. The gene calls are TRBV19 and TRBJ1-1; D is perhaps TRBD1 (6 bases). V dropped 6 bases and J dropped 0 bases, with 14 bases sitting between them. This CDR3 region has 15 residues. CDR1 and CDR2 (germline): LNHDA, SQIVND (reference sequence).

The rearrangement uses TRBV18 and TRBJ2-1; 13 bases map to TRBD2. The V gene end was trimmed by 6 bases and the J gene end by 0 bases; junction bases not matched to a gene: 17. The germline V gene has CDR1 KGHSH and CDR2 LQKENI. The CDR3 length is 21 residues. Here the CDR3 DNA reads TGTGCCAGCTCCCCCGGGGGGGGACTAGCGGGAAGCCTCGTCTCCTACAATGAGCAGTTCTTC. It codes for CASSPGGGLAGSLVSYNEQFF.

The chain uses TRBV6-1 and TRBJ2-7; 10 nucleotides line up with TRBD1. Germline CDR1 MNHNS, CDR2 SASEGT. Trimming took 2 bases from V and 5 from J; bases not matched to a gene: 9. The CDR3 has 16 residues. CDR3 residues: CASSEPPGTGADEQYF. The CDR3 DNA is TGTGCCAGCAGTGAACCCCCCGGGACAGGGGCCGACGAGCAGTACTTC.

This rearrangement joins TRBV27 to TRBJ2-2; 9 nucleotides line up with TRBD2. V lost 2 bases to trimming and J lost 4 bases; unmatched junction nucleotides: 8. Germline CDR1 and CDR2: MNHEY and SMNVEV (reference sequence). The CDR3 is 17 amino acids. The CDR3: CASSLNLAGIRTGELFF. DNA of the CDR3: TGTGCCAGCAGTTTAAATCTAGCGGGGATACGCACCGGGGAGCTGTTTTTT.

The J gene is TRBJ1-5, the V gene TRBV7-9, with 9 bases identical to TRBD1. V was pared by 5 bases and J by 3 bases, with 14 bases of the junction left unmatched. In germline, CDR1 is SEHNR, CDR2 FQNEAQ (reference sequence). The CDR3 length is 18 residues. The CDR3 bases are TGTGCCAGCAGCCGGGGGGACAGGGATTGGGTTTCCAATCAGCCCCAGCATTTT. Protein: CASSRGDRDWVSNQPQHF. Supplemented by reference TRBV7-9 and TRBJ1-5, the full variable domain reads DTGVSQNPRHKITKRGQNVTFRCDPISEHNRLYWYRQTLGQGPEFLTYFQNEAQLEKSRLLSDRFSAERPKGSFSTLEIQRTEQGDSAMYLCASSRGDRDWVSNQPQHFGDGTRLSIL.